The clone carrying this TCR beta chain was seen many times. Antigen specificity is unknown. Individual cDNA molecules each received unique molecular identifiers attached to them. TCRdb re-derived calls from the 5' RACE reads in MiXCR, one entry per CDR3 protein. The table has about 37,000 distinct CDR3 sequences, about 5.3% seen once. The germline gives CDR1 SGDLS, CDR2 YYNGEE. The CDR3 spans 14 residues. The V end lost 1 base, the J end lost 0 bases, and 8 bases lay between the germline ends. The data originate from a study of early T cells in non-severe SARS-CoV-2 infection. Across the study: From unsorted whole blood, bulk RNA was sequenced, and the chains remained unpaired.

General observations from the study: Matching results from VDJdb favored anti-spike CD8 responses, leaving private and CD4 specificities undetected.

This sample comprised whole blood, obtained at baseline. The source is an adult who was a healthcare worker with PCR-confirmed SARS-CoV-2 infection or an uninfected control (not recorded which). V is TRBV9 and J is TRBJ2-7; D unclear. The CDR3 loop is CASSVTANSYEQYF. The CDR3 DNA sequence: TGTGCCAGCAGCGTAACGGCGAACTCCTACGAGCAGTACTTC.